The entry below gives a single T cell receptor (beta chain) sequence along with its context. The sample originates from a study of blood T cell repertoires in COVID-19. Study-wide background: COVID-19 samples from acute and convalescent phases originated in the United States, Italy and Spain. Sample material is recorded as cDNA or gDNA derived from T cells, B-cell-depleted T cells, or PBMCs.

Germline CDR1 and CDR2: ENHRY and SYGVKD. The CDR3 has 18 amino acids. Unmatched junction bases numbered 5, after V lost 3 bases and J lost 0 bases. In the original analysis: From reference gene primer amplification, estimates of nucleated cell counts were derived. Using immunoSEQ multiplex PCR, the repertoire was profiled, and TCRdb retains in-frame clones only, with some absent. The DNA gave D and trimming, while V, J and clone size come from that table. The sample records a few hundred thousand clones, roughly 85% being singletons. The origin of this receptor is a woman aged 30 to 39 with active or convalescent COVID-19. J is TRBJ2-6 and V is TRBV10-3; 10 nucleotides line up with TRBD1. The sequencing input was peripheral blood. The CDR3 sequence is CAISDPGQGSSGANVLTF. The CDR3 coding sequence is TGTGCCATCAGTGACCCGGGACAGGGGAGCTCTGGGGCCAACGTCCTGACTTTC.